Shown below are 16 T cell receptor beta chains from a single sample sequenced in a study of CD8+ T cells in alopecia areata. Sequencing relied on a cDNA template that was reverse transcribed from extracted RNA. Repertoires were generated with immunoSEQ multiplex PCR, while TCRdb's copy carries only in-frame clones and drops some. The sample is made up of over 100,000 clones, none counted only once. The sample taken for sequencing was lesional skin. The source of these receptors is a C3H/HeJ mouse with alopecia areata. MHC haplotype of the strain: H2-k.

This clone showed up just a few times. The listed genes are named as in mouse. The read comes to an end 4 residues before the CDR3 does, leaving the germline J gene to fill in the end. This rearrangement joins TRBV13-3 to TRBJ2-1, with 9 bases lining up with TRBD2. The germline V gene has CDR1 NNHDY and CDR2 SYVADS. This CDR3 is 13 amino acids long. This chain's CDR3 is CASRMGGRSEQFF. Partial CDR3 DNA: TGTGCCAGCAGGATGGGGGGGCGCTCT.

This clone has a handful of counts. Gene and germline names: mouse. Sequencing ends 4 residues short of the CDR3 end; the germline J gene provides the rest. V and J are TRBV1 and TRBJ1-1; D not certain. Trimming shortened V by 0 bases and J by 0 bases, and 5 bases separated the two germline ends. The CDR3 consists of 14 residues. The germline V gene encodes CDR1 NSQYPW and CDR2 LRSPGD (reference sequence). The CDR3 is CTCSAEQQNTEVFF. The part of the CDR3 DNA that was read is TGCACCTGCAGTGCAGAACAACAGAACACA.

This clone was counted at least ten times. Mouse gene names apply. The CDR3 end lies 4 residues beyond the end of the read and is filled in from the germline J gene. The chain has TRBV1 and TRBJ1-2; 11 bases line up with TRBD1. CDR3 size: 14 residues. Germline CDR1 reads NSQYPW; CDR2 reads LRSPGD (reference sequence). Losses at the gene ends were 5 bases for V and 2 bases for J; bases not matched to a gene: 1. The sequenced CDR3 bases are TGCACCTGCAGTCGGACAGGGGGCAACTCC. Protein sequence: CTCSRTGGNS. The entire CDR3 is CTCSRTGGNSDYTF.

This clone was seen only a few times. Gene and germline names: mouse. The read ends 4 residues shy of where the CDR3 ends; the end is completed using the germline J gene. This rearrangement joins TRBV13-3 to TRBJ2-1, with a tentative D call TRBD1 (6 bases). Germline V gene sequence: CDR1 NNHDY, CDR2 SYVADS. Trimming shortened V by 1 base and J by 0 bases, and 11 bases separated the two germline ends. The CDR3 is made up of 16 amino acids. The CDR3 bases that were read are TGTGCCAGCAGTGATCGGGACACCGATAACTATGCT. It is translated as CASSDRDTDNYA. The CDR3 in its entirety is CASSDRDTDNYAEQFF.

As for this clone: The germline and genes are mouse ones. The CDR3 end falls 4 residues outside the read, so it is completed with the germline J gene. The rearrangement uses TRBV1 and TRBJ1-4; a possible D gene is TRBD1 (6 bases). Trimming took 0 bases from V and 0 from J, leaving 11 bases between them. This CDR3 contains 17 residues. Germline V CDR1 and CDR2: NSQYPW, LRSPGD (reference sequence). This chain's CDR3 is CTCSADRGPISNERLFF. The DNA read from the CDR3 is TGCACCTGCAGTGCAGACAGGGGACCAATTTCCAACGAA.

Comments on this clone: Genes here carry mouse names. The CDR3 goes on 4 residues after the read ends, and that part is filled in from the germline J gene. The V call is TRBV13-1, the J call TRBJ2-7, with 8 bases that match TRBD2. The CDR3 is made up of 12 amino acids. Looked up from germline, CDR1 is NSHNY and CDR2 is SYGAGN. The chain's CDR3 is CASSWGGDEQYF. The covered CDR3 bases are TGTGCCAGCAGTTGGGGGGGAGAT.

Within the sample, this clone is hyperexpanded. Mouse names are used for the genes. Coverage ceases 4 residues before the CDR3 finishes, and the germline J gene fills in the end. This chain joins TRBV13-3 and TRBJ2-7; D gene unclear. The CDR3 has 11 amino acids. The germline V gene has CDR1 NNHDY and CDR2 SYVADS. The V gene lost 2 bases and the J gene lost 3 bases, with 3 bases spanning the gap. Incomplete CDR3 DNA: TGTGCCAGCAGTGACAGCTAT. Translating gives CASSDSY. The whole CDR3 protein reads CASSDSYEQYF.

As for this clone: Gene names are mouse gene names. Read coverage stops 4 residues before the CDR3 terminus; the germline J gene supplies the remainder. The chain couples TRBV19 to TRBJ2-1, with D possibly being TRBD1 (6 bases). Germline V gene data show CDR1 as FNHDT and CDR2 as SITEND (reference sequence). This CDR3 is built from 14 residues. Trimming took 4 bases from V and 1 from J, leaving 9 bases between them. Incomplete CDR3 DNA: TGTGCCAGCAGTTCTAGGGGGAACTATGCT. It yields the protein CASSSRGNYA. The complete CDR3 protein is CASSSRGNYAEQFF.

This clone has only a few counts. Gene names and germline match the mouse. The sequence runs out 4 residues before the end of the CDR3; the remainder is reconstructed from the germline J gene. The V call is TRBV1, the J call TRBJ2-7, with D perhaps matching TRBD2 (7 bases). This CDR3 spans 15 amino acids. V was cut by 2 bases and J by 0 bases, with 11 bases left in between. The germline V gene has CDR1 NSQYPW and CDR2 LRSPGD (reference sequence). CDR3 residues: CTCSALGASSYEQYF. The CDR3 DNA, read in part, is TGCACCTGCAGTGCACTGGGGGCCAGCTCCTAT. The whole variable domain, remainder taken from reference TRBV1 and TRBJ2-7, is VTLLEQNPRWRLVPRGQAVNLRCILKNSQYPWMSWYQQDLQKQLQWLFTLRSPGDKEVKSLPGADYLATRVTDTELRLQVANMSQGRTLYCTCSALGASSYEQYFGPGTRLTVL.

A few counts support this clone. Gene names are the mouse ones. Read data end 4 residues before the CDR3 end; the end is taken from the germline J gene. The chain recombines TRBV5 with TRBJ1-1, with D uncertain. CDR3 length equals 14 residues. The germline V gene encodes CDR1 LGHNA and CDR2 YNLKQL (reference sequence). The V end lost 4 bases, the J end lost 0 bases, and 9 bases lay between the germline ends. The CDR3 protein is CASSPRDTNTEVFF. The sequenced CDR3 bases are TGTGCCAGCAGCCCAAGAGACACAAACACA.

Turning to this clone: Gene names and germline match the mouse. CDR3 DNA, as far as it was read: TGTGCCAGCAGTCCGAGGACTGGGGGGGCGCAAGAC. It codes for CASSPRTGGAQD. The full CDR3 is CASSPRTGGAQDTQYF. This rearrangement joins TRBV13-3 to TRBJ2-5, with TRBD2 matching over 13 bases. The sequence runs out 4 residues before the end of the CDR3; the remainder is reconstructed from the germline J gene. Per the germline V gene, CDR1 is NNHDY and CDR2 is SYVADS. The V and J ends lost 4 bases and 3 bases, in that order; junction bases with no gene match: 5. The CDR3 covers 16 residues.

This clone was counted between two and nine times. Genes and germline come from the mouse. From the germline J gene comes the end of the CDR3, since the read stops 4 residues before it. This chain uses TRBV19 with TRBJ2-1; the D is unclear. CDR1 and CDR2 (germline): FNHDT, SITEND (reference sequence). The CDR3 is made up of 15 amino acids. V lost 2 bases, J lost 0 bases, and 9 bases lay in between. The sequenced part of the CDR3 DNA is TGTGCCAGCAGTATGGAGACTTTTAACTATGCT. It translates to CASSMETFNYA. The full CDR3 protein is CASSMETFNYAEQFF.

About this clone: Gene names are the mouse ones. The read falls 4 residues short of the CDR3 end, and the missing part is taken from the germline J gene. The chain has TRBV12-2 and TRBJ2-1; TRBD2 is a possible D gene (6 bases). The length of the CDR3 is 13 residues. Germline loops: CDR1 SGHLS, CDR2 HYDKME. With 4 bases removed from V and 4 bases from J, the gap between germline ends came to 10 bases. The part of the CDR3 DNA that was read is TGTGCCAGCTCCCTCACTGGGTATGCT. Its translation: CASSLTGYA. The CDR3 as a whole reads CASSLTGYAEQFF.

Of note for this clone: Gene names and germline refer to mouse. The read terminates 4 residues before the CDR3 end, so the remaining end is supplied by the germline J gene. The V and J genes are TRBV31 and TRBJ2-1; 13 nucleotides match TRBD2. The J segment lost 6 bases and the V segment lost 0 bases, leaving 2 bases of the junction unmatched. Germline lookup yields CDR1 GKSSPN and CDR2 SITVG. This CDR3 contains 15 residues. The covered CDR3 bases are TGTGCCTGGAGTCTAGGACTGGGGGGGCCTGCT. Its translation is CAWSLGLGGPA. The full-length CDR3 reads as CAWSLGLGGPAEQFF. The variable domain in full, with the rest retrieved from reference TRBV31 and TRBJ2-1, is AQTIHQWPVAEIKAVGSPLSLGCTIKGKSSPNLYWYWQATGGTLQQLFYSITVGQVESVVQLNLSASRPKDDQFILSTEKLLLSHSGFYLCAWSLGLGGPAEQFFGPGTRLTVL.

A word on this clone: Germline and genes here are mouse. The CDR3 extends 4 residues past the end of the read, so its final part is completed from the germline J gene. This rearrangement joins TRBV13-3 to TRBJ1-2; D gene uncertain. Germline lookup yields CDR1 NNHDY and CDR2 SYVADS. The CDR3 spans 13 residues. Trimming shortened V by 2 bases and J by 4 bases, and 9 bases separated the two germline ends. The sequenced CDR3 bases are TGTGCCAGCAGTGAGCCAGAGCGCTCC. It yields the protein CASSEPERS. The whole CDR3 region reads CASSEPERSDYTF.

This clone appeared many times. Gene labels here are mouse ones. The CDR3: CASSQEVSNERLFF. The DNA read from the CDR3 is TGTGCCAGCAGTCAAGAGGTTTCCAACGAA. V gene TRBV13-3 combines with J gene TRBJ1-4; no definite D call. Sequencing ends 4 residues short of the CDR3 end; the germline J gene provides the rest. Germline V gene lookup returns CDR1 NNHDY and CDR2 SYVADS. The length of the CDR3 is 14 residues. Trimming shortened V by 4 bases and J by 0 bases, and 7 bases separated the two germline ends.